This TCR beta chain stems from a study of blood T cell repertoires in COVID-19. Across the study: Acute and convalescent COVID-19 specimens originated in the United States, Italy and Spain. Nucleic acid was either cDNA or gDNA, and it came from T cells, B-cell-depleted T cells, or PBMCs.

In regard to this clone: Within the sample, other DNA sequences also encode this same CDR3.

As handled by the study authors: Reference gene primer amplification in the assay estimated nucleated cell counts. Sequenced by immunoSEQ multiplex PCR; TCRdb stores in-frame clones only, minus some. V and J calls and clone size are as listed in that table; D and trimming were resolved from the DNA. The sample lists about 150,000 clones; around 83% were seen once. This receptor was obtained from a woman aged 55-69 years with acute or convalescent COVID-19. Sequencing input: peripheral blood.

CDR3 sequence: CASSLVEGNQPQHF. The CDR3 coding sequence is TGTGCCAGCAGCTTAGTCGAGGGAAATCAGCCCCAGCATTTT. This chain uses TRBV7-8 with TRBJ1-5; D ambiguous. This CDR3 has 14 residues. Germline CDR1 and CDR2: SGHVS and FQNEAQ. The V and J ends lost 1 base and 4 bases respectively, with 8 bases between them.